This TCR beta chain was captured in a study of blood T cell repertoires in COVID-19. Looking at the study overall: Sites across the United States, Italy and Spain contributed samples from acute and convalescent COVID-19. Sources were T cells, B-cell-depleted T cells, or PBMCs; the material itself was cDNA or gDNA.

The CDR3 is 15 residues long. The V gene's germline CDR1 is ENHRY and CDR2 SYGVKD. V shed 0 bases, J shed 4 bases, and the junction held 1 base outside the gene matches. Authors' data handling: Estimated nucleated cell counts came from reference gene primer amplification. Some clones are missing from TCRdb's copy, which holds only in-frame ones; the method was immunoSEQ multiplex PCR. Clone size and V and J calls were adopted from that table, with D and trimming inferred from the DNA. The table shows roughly 190,000 clones, with around 80% occurring only once. Sequencing was done on a sample of peripheral blood. The chain is built from TRBV10-3 and TRBJ2-1, with 9 bases identical to TRBD2. This TCR was sampled from a man younger than 45 with active or convalescent COVID-19. CDR3 coding DNA: TGTGCCATCAGTGAGTCTCTAGCGGGGTACAATGAGCAGTTCTTC. Protein: CAISESLAGYNEQFF.